Presented here are 14 T cell receptor beta chains from one specimen sequenced in a study of PD-1 blockade in classical Hodgkin lymphoma. The sample's time point: newly diagnosed, previously untreated cHL patient sample. Using magnetic negative selection, the CD4+ T cells were separated out of thawed PBMCs. Clones were sequenced by immunoSEQ multiplex PCR, and TCRdb holds only the in-frame ones, with some missing. The data contain roughly 31,000 clones, more than 80% of them singletons. The sequenced material came from CD4+ T cells from blood. The receptor source for this set is a human donor with classical Hodgkin lymphoma.

This clone was observed a single time. A read error may produce the germline difference seen at one junction end. V is TRBV19 and J is TRBJ2-7, with unresolved D. The length of the CDR3 is 12 residues. Germline V lookup: CDR1 LNHDA, CDR2 SQIVND (reference sequence). For the CDR3, the DNA is TGTGCCAGTAGTATAGGTCGATACGGGCAGTACTTC. Protein sequence: CASSIGRYGQYF.

The chain joins TRBV5-1 to TRBJ2-2; 7 nucleotides match TRBD1. CDR1 SGHRS and CDR2 YFSETQ come from the germline V gene. With 7 bases clipped from V and 4 bases from J, the junction kept 10 bases outside the gene matches. The CDR3 is made up of 15 amino acids. DNA of the CDR3: TGCGCCAGCGGCCAACAGGGGTCTCGCACCGGGGAGCTGTTTTTT. It specifies CASGQQGSRTGELFF.

The chain carries TRBV19 and TRBJ2-1; maybe TRBD2 (6 bases). Germline loops: CDR1 LNHDA, CDR2 SQIVND (reference sequence). CDR3 size: 14 residues. V was trimmed by 5 bases and J by 10 bases, leaving 18 bases between them. The CDR3 DNA reads as TGTGCCAGTAGTCCGACCGGGGAGGTAGTCGAGCAGTTCTTC. It is translated as CASSPTGEVVEQFF.

This rearrangement joins TRBV2 to TRBJ2-2, with 8 bases that match TRBD2. After removal of 6 bases from V and 8 bases from J, the junction contained 5 bases not matched to a gene. Germline loops: CDR1 SNHLY, CDR2 FYNNEI. CDR3 length equals 13 residues. CDR3 nucleotides: TGTGCCAGCAGGGGGACTAGTACTGGGGAGCTGTTTTTT. This gives the protein CASRGTSTGELFF.

This clone was recorded only once. The chain joins TRBV5-6 to TRBJ2-1; TRBD2 agrees at 10 bases. This CDR3 region has 18 residues. V shed 0 bases, J shed 4 bases, and the junction held 10 bases outside the gene matches. Germline CDR1 reads SGHDT; CDR2 reads YYEEEE. As DNA, the CDR3 is TGTGCCAGCAGCTTGGTAGTAGCGGGAGGATCCGTTTACAATGAGCAGTTCTTC. Protein: CASSLVVAGGSVYNEQFF.

The chain combines TRBV7-2 with TRBJ2-7; 9 bases agree with TRBD1. V trimming: 3 bases; J trimming: 1 base; junction bases outside the gene matches: 7. The CDR3 spans 16 residues. CDR1 and CDR2 from the germline V gene are SGHTA and FQGNSA. The CDR3 here is CASSFDGGTGSYEQYF. CDR3 nucleotides: TGTGCCAGCAGCTTTGACGGCGGGACAGGGTCCTACGAGCAGTACTTC.

The chain combines TRBV10-3 with TRBJ2-7, with D perhaps assigned TRBD1 or TRBD2 (5 bases each). Trimming took 3 bases from V and 5 from J, leaving 14 bases between them. This CDR3 spans 14 amino acids. CDR1 and CDR2 (germline): ENHRY, SYGVKD. This CDR3 is CAISEGAGRDEQYF. The CDR3 DNA is TGTGCCATCAGTGAAGGGGCAGGGAGAGACGAGCAGTACTTC.

J is TRBJ2-3 and V is TRBV27, with 16 bases identical to TRBD2. With V trimmed by 4 bases and J by 6 bases, 7 bases remained unmatched. Germline values: CDR1 MNHEY, CDR2 SMNVEV (reference sequence). The CDR3 has 17 amino acids. For the CDR3, the DNA is TGTGCCAGCAGTTCACCGGGACTAGCGGGAGGGCCGGATACGCAGTATTTT. Translated: CASSSPGLAGGPDTQYF.

V usage is TRBV6-1 and J usage is TRBJ2-5; 7 bases map to TRBD1. The CDR3 spans 13 residues. V shed 7 bases, J shed 2 bases, and the junction held 4 bases outside the gene matches. The germline V gene encodes CDR1 MNHNS and CDR2 SASEGT. The CDR3 is CASIPGQQETQYF. For the CDR3, the DNA is TGTGCCAGCATTCCGGGACAGCAAGAGACCCAGTACTTC.

The rearrangement links TRBV2 to TRBJ1-6, with TRBD1 as a possible D gene (5 bases). The CDR3 runs 14 residues. Germline-derived CDR1 and CDR2 are SNHLY and FYNNEI. Trimming removed 2 bases at V and 14 bases at J, with 16 bases between. The CDR3 region is CASSESYRLYALHF. The CDR3, as DNA: TGTGCCAGCAGTGAATCCTACAGGCTCTACGCCCTCCACTTT.

The gene calls are TRBV2 and TRBJ1-2, with a tentative D call TRBD1 (6 bases). V was clipped by 7 bases and J by 0 bases, with 12 bases between them. Germline CDR1 reads SNHLY; CDR2 reads FYNNEI. This CDR3 spans 14 amino acids. For the CDR3, the DNA is TGTGCCAGCAACACCGGACAGACTAACTATGGCTACACCTTC. This translates into CASNTGQTNYGYTF.

The V and J genes are TRBV7-8 and TRBJ2-7; possible D gene TRBD2, 6 bases. Trimming took 5 bases from V and 6 from J, leaving 26 bases between them. The germline gives CDR1 SGHVS, CDR2 FQNEAQ. This CDR3 is built from 17 residues. The CDR3 DNA reads as TGTGCCAGCAGCCCCCGATTACGAGCTAGCGTGAAGCGCGAGCAGTACTTC. Its protein is CASSPRLRASVKREQYF.

The V gene is TRBV27, the J gene TRBJ2-7; D is possibly TRBD2 (6 bases). Per the germline V gene, CDR1 is MNHEY and CDR2 is SMNVEV (reference sequence). V was shortened by 6 bases and J by 3 bases, with 18 bases between the two germline ends. This CDR3 contains 15 residues. CDR3 DNA sequence: TGTGCCAGCAGCTCTTGGGGGGTTCAGAACTACGAGCAGTACTTC. This encodes CASSSWGVQNYEQYF.

The CDR3 reads CASSIGTGDDNQPQHF. Here the CDR3 DNA reads TGTGCCAGTAGTATAGGGACAGGGGATGACAATCAGCCCCAGCATTTT. This chain links TRBV19 with TRBJ1-5, with 9 nucleotides matching TRBD1. The germline CDR1 and CDR2 sequences are LNHDA and SQIVND (reference sequence). Unmatched junction bases numbered 4, after V lost 1 base and J lost 3 bases. The length of the CDR3 is 16 residues.